Below are 5 T cell receptor beta chains sequenced from a single sample in a study of control samples from healthy donors and cancer patients. The protocol was immunoSEQ multiplex PCR, while the TCRdb copy is restricted to in-frame clones and leaves out a portion. The top ten clones hold roughly an eighth of a sample with about 120,000 clones, roughly 89% of them seen once. The sequenced sample was blood. The receptors originated from a man in his thirties or forties in good health.

This chain joins TRBV5-1 and TRBJ2-5; TRBD1 might be the D (9 bases). This CDR3 contains 19 residues. V was clipped by 3 bases and J by 3 bases, with 27 bases between them. In germline, CDR1 is SGHRS, CDR2 YFSETQ. CDR3 sequence (DNA): TGCGCCAGCAGCTCCCCGGGGACAGGGTGGCCCGGGAGGGAAGAGACCCAGTACTTC. Protein product: CASSSPGTGWPGREETQYF.

The V gene is TRBV10-2, the J gene TRBJ1-1; no clear D gene. The CDR3 spans 14 residues. Germline V CDR1 and CDR2: WSHSY, SAAADI. Trimming shortened V by 6 bases and J by 0 bases, and 11 bases separated the two germline ends. CDR3 bases: TGCGCCAGCAGGGTCCGGACCATGAACACTGAAGCTTTCTTT. Amino acid sequence: CASRVRTMNTEAFF.

The chain carries TRBV5-3 and TRBJ1-5; D might be TRBD1 (5 bases). TRBV5-3 is identified as an open reading frame with a role that is uncertain. Trimming took off 9 bases at V and 3 bases at J, with 10 bases between the two ends. This CDR3 is 12 amino acids long. DNA for the CDR3: TGTGCCAAAAGGGGAGACAATCAGCCCCAGCATTTT. Protein sequence: CAKRGDNQPQHF.

The rearrangement uses TRBV2 and TRBJ1-1; D perhaps matches TRBD1 (5 bases). This CDR3 spans 14 amino acids. CDR1 is SNHLY and CDR2 is FYNNEI in the germline V gene. V shed 7 bases and J shed 4 bases, with 16 bases lying between them. The CDR3, as DNA: TGTGCCAGCACTACCCGACCAGGGAGCACTGAAGCTTTCTTT. Residues: CASTTRPGSTEAFF.

This chain uses TRBV7-2 with TRBJ1-1, with 8 positions matching TRBD1. Germline V gene data show CDR1 as SGHTA and CDR2 as FQGNSA. CDR3 size: 13 residues. The trim removed 5 bases at V and 3 bases at J, leaving 2 bases unmatched. CDR3 sequence (DNA): TGTGCCAGCAGCCTACAGGGGGACACTGAAGCTTTCTTT. Its translation: CASSLQGDTEAFF.